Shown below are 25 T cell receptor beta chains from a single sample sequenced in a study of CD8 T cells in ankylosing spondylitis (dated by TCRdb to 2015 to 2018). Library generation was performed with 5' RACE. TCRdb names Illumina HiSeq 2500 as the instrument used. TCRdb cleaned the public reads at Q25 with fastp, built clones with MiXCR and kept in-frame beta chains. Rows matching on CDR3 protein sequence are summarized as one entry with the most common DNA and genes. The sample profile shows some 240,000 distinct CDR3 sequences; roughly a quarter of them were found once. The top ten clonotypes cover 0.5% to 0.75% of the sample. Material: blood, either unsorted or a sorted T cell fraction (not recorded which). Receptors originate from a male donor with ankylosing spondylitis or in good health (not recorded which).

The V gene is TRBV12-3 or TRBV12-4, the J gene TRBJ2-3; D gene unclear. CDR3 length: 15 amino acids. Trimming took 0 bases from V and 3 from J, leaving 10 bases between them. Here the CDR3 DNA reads TGTGCCAGCAGTTTAGCGCTGGGGATGACAGATACGCAGTATTTT. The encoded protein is CASSLALGMTDTQYF.

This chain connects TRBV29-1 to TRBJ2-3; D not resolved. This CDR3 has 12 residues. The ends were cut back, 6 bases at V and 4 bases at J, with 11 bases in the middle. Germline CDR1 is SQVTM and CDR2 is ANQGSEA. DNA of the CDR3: TGCAGCGTGAGGACCGGAGCAGATACGCAGTATTTT. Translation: CSVRTGADTQYF.

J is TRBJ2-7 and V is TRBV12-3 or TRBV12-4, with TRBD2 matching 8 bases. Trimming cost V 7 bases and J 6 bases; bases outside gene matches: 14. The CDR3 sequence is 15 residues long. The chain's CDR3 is CASTQFSGAVSEQYF. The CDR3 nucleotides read TGTGCCAGCACCCAGTTTAGCGGGGCTGTTTCCGAGCAGTACTTC.

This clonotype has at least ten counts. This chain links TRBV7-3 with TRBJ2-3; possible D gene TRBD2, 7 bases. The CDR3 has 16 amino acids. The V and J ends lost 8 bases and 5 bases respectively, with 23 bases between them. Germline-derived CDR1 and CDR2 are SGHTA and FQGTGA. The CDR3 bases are TGTGCCAGCCCGGCACAGGTTCGGGGGGCTGGAGATACGCAGTATTTT. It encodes CASPAQVRGAGDTQYF.

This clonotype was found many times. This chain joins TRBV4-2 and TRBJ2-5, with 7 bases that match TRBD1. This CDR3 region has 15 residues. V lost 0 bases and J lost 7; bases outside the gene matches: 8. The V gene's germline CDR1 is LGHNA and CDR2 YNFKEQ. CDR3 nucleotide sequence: TGTGCCAGCAGCCAAGAGGGACAGCTGGTGGGGACCCAGTACTTC. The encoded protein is CASSQEGQLVGTQYF.

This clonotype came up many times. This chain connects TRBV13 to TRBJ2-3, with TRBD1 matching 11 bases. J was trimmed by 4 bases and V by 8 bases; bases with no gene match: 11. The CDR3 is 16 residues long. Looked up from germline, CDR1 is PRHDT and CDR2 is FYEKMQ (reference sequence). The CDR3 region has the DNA TGTGCCAGCCAGCCCGAACCGGGACAGGGGGCAGATACGCAGTATTTT. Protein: CASQPEPGQGADTQYF.

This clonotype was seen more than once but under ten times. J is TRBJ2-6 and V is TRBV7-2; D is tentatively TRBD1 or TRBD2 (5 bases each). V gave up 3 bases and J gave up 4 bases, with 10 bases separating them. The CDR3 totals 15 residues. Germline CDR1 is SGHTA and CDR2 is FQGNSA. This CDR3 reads CASSLAGGGANVLTF. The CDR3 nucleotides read TGTGCCAGCAGCTTGGCTGGGGGAGGGGCCAACGTCCTGACTTTC.

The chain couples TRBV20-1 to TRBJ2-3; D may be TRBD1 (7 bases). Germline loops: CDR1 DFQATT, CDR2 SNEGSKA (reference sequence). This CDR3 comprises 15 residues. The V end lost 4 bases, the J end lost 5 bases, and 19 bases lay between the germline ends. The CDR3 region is CSATRRRGQGDTQYF. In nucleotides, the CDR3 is TGCAGTGCTACCCGAAGGAGGGGGCAGGGAGATACGCAGTATTTT.

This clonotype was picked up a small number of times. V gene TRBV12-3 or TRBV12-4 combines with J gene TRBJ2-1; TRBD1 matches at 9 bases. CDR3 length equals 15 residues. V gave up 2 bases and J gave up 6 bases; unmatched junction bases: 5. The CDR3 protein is CASSLLRQGVNEQFF. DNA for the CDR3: TGTGCCAGCAGTTTACTTAGACAGGGGGTCAATGAGCAGTTCTTC.

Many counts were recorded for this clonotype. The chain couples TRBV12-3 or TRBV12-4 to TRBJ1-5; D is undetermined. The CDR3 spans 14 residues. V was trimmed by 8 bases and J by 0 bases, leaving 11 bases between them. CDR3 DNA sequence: TGTGCCAGCTCCAAAGCGGATAGCAATCAGCCCCAGCATTTT. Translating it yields CASSKADSNQPQHF.

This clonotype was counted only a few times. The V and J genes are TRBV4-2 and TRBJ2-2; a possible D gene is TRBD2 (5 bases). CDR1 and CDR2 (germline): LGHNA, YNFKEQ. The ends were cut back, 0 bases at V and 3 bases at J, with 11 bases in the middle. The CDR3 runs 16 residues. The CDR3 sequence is CASSQDEGPYTGELFF. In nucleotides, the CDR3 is TGTGCCAGCAGCCAAGATGAGGGTCCTTACACCGGGGAGCTGTTTTTT.

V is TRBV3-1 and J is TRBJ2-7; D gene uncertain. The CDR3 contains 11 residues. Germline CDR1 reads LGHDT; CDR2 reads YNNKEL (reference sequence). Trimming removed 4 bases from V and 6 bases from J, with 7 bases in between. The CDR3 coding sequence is TGTGCCAGCAGCCGAAGCCGCGAGCAGTACTTC. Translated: CASSRSREQYF.

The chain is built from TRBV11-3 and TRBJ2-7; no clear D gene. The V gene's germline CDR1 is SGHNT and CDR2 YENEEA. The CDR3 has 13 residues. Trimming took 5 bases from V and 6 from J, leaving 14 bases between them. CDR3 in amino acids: CASSHQAEAEQYF. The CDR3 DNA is TGTGCCAGCAGCCATCAAGCAGAGGCCGAGCAGTACTTC.

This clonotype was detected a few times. CDR3 nucleotide sequence: TGTGCCAGCAGTTATCCTTGGACTGGCAGCTCCTACAATGAGCAGTTCTTC. Translating it yields CASSYPWTGSSYNEQFF. This chain connects TRBV2 to TRBJ2-1, with D possibly TRBD2 on 5 matching bases. The length of the CDR3 is 17 residues. The germline gives CDR1 SNHLY, CDR2 FYNNEI. The V end lost 5 bases, the J end lost 0 bases, and 17 bases lay between the germline ends. The full variable domain, with the rest looked up from reference TRBV2 and TRBJ2-1, is EPEVTQTPSHQVTQMGQEVILRCVPISNHLYFYWYRQILGQKVEFLVSFYNNEISEKSEIFDDQFSVERPDGSNFTLKIRSTKLEDSAMYFCASSYPWTGSSYNEQFFGPGTRLTVL.

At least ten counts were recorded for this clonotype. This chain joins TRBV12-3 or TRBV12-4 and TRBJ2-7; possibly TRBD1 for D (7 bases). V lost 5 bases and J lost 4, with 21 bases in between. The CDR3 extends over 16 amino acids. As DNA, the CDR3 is TGTGCCAGCAGTCTCCGGAGGGGGCCGTTATCATACGAGCAGTACTTC. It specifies CASSLRRGPLSYEQYF.

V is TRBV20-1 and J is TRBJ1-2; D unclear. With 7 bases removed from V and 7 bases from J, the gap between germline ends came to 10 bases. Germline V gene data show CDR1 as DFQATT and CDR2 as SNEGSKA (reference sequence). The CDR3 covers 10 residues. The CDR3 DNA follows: TGCAGTGGGAAGGACGTTGGCTACACCTTC. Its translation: CSGKDVGYTF.

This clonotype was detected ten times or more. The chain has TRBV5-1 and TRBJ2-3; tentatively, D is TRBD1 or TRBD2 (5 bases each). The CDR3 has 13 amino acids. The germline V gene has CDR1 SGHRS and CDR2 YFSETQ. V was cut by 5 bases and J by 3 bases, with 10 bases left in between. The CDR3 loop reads CASRPGTTDTQYF. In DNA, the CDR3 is TGCGCCAGCAGACCAGGGACGACAGATACGCAGTATTTT.

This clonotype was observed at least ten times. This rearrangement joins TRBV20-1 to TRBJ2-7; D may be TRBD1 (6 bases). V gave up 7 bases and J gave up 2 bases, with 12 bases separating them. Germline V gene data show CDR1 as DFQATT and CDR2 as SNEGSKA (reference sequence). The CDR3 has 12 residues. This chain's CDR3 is CSDWDNPYEQYF. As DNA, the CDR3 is TGCAGTGACTGGGACAATCCCTACGAGCAGTACTTC.

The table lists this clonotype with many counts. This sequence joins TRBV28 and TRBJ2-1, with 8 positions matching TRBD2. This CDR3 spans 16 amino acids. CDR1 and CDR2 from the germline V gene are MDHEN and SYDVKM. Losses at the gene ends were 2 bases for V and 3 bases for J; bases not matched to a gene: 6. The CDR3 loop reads CASSLGGGGNYNEQFF. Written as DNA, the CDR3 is TGTGCCAGCAGTTTAGGGGGCGGGGGGAACTACAATGAGCAGTTCTTC.

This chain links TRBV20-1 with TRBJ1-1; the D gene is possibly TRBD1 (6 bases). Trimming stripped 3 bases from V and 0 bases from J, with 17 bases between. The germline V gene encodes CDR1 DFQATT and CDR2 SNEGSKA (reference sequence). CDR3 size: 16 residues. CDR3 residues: CSASSGGGQMNTEAFF. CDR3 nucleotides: TGCAGTGCTAGCTCCGGAGGGGGACAAATGAACACTGAAGCTTTCTTT.

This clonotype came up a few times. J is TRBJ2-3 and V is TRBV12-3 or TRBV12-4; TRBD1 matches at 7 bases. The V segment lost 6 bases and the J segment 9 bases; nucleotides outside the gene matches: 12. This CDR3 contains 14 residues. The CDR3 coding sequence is TGTGCCAGCAGCCGAACCCCCCAGGGGGAAACGCAGTATTTT. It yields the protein CASSRTPQGETQYF.

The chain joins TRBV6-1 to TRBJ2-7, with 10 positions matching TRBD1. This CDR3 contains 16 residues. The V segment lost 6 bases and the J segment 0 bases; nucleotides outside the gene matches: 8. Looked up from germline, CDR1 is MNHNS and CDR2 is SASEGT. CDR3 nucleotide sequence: TGTGCCAGCAGCCCGCAGGGGACAGGGGTCTCCTACGAGCAGTACTTC. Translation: CASSPQGTGVSYEQYF.

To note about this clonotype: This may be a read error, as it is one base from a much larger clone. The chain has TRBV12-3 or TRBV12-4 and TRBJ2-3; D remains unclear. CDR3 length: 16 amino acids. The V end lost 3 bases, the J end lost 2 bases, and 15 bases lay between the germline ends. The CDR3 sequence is CASSFSVPGDTDTQYF. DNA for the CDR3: TGTGCCAGCAGTTTTAGTGTTCCAGGTGACACAGATACGCAGTATTTT.

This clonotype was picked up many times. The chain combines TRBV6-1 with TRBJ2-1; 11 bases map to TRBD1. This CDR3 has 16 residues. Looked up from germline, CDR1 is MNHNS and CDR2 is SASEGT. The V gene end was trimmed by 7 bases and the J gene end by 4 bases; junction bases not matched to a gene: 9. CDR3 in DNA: TGTGCCAGCACCAGAGGGACAGGGGGTGGATACAATGAGCAGTTCTTC. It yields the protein CASTRGTGGGYNEQFF.

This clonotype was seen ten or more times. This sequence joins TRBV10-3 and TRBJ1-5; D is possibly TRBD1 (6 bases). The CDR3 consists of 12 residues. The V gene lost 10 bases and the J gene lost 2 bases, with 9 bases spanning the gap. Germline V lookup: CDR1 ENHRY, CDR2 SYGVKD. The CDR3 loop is CASGQRNQPQHF. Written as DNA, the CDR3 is TGTGCCAGCGGACAGCGCAATCAGCCCCAGCATTTT.